This T cell receptor beta chain originates from a study of PD-L1 blockade in urothelial cancer. Overall study context: Patients arrived having already received 0 to 3 prior chemotherapy regimens. The analyses of blood took place 3 weeks (second dose) and 6 weeks after treatment start. Blood gave a median about 150,000 T cells.

As for time point: peripheral blood 6 weeks after treatment start. Germline-derived CDR1 and CDR2 are SQVTM and ANQGSEA. Trimming removed 2 bases from V and 6 bases from J; junction bases left unmatched: 8. The CDR3 is 14 residues long. Some clones are missing from TCRdb's copy, which holds only in-frame ones; the method was immunoSEQ multiplex PCR. The sample consists of about 25,000 clones, 82% of them appearing once. The gene calls are TRBV29-1 and TRBJ2-7; 9 bases match TRBD2. The starting material was PBMCs, obtained around atezolizumab (anti-PD-L1) treatment. This clonotype originated in a man between 65 and 85 years old with urothelial cancer. CDR3: CSVEFSSGISEQYF. CDR3 sequence (DNA): TGCAGCGTTGAATTTTCTAGCGGGATAAGCGAGCAGTACTTC.